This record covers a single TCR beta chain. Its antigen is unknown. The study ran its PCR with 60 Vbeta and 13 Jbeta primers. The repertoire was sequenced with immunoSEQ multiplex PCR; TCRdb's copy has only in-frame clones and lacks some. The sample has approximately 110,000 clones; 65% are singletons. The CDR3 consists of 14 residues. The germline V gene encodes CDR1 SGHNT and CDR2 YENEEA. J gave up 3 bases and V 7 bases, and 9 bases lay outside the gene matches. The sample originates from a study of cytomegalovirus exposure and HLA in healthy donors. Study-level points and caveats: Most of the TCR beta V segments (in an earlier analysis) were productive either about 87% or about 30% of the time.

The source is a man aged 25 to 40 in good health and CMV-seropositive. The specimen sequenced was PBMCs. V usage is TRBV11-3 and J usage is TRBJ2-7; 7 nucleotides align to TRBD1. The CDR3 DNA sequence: TGTGCCAGCACCTACGTGGGGGACAGCTACGAGCAGTACTTC. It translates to CASTYVGDSYEQYF.